This T cell receptor (beta chain) originates from a study of regulatory T cells in long-lasting Graves disease. Building the TCR beta libraries relied on iRepertoire HTBI primers, and CDR3 regions underwent Arm-PCR. Using its own MiXCR run on the multiplex PCR reads, TCRdb lists one record per CDR3 protein. The sample has under 300,000 distinct CDR3 sequences, around 20% seen once. Study-wide findings and caveats: TCR diversity in persistent Graves' patients was below that of newly diagnosed ones. The study examined only peripheral blood, not thyroid tissue. Segments TRBV28, TRBJ1-2 and TRBJ2-5 showed preferential usage in persistent disease. Clonotypes that were public and shared totalled approximately 2,800 in persistent patients versus 900 to 1,000 in new patients.

This clonotype was seen more than once but under ten times. Its antigen is not known. As for time point: newly diagnosed GD, antithyroid drugs for less than 3 months. PBMC-derived RNA was used for the TCR library. Germline values: CDR1 SGHTA, CDR2 FQGNSA. The CDR3 runs 15 residues. V was shortened by 5 bases and J by 4 bases, with 14 bases between the two germline ends. The sequenced sample was peripheral blood mononuclear cells (PBMCs), obtained at new diagnosis, from a patient treated with antithyroid drugs. V and J are TRBV7-2 and TRBJ1-4; D perhaps matches TRBD1 (6 bases). This clonotype was obtained from a female donor with Graves disease. DNA of the CDR3: TGTGCCAGCAGCCTCGTGAGGGACATTAATGAAAAACTGTTTTTT. This codes for CASSLVRDINEKLFF.